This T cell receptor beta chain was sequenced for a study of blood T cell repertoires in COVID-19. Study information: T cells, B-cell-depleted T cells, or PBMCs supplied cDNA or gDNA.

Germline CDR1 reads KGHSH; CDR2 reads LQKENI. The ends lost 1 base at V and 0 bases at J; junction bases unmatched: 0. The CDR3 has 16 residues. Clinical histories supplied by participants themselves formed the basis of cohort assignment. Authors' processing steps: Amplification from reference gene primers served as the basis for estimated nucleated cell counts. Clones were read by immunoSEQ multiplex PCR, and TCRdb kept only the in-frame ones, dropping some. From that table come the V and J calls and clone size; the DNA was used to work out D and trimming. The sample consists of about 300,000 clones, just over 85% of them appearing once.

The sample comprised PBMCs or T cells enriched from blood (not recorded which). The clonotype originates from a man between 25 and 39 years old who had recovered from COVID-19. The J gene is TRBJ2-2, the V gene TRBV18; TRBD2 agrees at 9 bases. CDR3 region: CASSPLAGANTGELFF. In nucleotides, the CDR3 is TGTGCCAGCTCACCACTAGCGGGGGCGAACACCGGGGAGCTGTTTTTT.